This T cell receptor (beta chain) was obtained from a study of blood T cell repertoires in COVID-19. In the authors' methods: Nucleated cell counts were estimated from reference gene primer amplification. TCRdb's copy holds only in-frame clones and misses some; the assay was immunoSEQ multiplex PCR. The D gene and trimming were derived from the DNA, and the V and J assignments and clone size from that table. The sample contains about 75,000 clones, roughly 90% of which appear only once. Trimming left V 2 bases short and J 10 bases short, with 12 bases between. There are 12 residues in the CDR3. The germline CDR1 and CDR2 sequences are MNHEY and SMNVEV (reference sequence).

The sequenced sample was peripheral blood. This chain links TRBV27 with TRBJ2-7; D possibly corresponds to TRBD2 (6 bases). The sequence derives from a human donor in a cohort sampled during active COVID-19. Here the CDR3 DNA reads TGTGCCAGCAGTTTAGGGGGACTTGAACAGTACTTC. This encodes CASSLGGLEQYF.